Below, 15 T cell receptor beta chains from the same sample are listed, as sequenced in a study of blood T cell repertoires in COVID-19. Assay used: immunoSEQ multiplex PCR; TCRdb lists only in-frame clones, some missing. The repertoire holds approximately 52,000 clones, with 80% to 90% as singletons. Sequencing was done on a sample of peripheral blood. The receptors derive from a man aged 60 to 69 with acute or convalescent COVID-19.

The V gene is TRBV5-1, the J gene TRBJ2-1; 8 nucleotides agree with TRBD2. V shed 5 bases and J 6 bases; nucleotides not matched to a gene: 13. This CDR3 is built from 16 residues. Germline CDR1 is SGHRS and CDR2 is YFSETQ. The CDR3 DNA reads TGCGCCAGCAGGGAATCCCCCGGGACTAGGAGCAATGAGCAGTTCTTC. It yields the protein CASRESPGTRSNEQFF.

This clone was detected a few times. This chain's CDR3 is CASSLTYGQNNEKLFF. The CDR3 bases are TGCGCCAGCAGCCTGACTTATGGACAGAACAATGAAAAACTGTTTTTT. The genes are TRBV4-3 and TRBJ1-4, with a weak D call TRBD1 (6 bases). Germline lookup yields CDR1 LGHNA and CDR2 YSLEER. The length of the CDR3 is 16 residues. Trimming took off 4 bases at V and 5 bases at J, with 17 bases between the two ends.

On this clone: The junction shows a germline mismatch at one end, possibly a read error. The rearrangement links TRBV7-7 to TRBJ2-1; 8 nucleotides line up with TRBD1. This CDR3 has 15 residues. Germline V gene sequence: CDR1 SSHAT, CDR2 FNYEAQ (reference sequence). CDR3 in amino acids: CASSLAVQGAHEQFF. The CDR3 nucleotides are TGTGCTAGCAGCTTAGCTGTTCAGGGGGCTCATGAGCAGTTCTTC.

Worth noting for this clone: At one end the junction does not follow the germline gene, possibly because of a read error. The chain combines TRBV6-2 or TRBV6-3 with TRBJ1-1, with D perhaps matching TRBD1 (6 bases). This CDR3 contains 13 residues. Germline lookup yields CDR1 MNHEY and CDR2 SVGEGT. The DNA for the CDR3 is TGTGCCAGCAGTTACGATTTGGGGGCGTCGGTAGGGTTT. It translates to CASSYDLGASVGF.

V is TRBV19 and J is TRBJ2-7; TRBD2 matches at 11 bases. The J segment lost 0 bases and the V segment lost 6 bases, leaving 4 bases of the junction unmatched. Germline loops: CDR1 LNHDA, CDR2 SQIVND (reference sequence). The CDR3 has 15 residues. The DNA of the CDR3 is TGTGCCAGTAGGCTAGCGGGGGGCAACTCCTACGAGCAGTACTTC. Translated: CASRLAGGNSYEQYF.

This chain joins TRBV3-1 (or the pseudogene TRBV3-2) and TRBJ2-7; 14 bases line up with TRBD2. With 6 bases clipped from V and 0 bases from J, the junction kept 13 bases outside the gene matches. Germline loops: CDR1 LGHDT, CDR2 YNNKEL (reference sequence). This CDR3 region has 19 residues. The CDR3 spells CASSPRIGTSGRPSYEQYF. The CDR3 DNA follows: TGTGCCAGCAGTCCACGCATCGGGACTAGCGGGAGACCCTCCTACGAGCAGTACTTC.

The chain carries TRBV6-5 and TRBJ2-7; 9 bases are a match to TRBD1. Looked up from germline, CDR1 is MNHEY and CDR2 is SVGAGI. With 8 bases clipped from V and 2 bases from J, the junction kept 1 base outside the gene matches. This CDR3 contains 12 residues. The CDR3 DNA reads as TGTGCCAGCTACAGGGGGCCCTACGAGCAGTACTTC. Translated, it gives CASYRGPYEQYF.

CDR3 nucleotide sequence: TGTGCCAGCAGCTTAGATCCATACCAAGAGACCCAGTACTTC. It codes for CASSLDPYQETQYF. The chain employs TRBV11-3 and TRBJ2-5; no reliable D call. V was cut by 0 bases and J by 0 bases, with 5 bases left in between. Germline lookup yields CDR1 SGHNT and CDR2 YENEEA. The CDR3 runs 14 residues.

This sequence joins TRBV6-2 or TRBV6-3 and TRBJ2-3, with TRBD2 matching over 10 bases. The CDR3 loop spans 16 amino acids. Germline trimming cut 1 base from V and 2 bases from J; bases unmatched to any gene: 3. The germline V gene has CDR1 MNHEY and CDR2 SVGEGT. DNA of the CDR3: TGTGCCAGCAGTTACTACGGACTAGCGGTCACAGATACGCAGTATTTT. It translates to CASSYYGLAVTDTQYF.

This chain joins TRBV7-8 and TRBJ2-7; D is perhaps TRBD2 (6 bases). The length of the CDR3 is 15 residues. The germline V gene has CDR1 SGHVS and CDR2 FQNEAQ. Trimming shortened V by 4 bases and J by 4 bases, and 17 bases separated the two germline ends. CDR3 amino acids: CASSSSDYPTYEQYF. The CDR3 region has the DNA TGTGCCAGCAGCTCTTCGGACTACCCAACGTACGAGCAGTACTTC.

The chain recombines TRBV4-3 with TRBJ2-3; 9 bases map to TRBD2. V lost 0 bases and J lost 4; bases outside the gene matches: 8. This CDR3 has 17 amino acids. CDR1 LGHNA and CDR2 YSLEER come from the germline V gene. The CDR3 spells CASSQDRRGGVSDTQYF. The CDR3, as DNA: TGCGCCAGCAGCCAAGATCGTCGCGGGGGGGTTTCAGATACGCAGTATTTT.

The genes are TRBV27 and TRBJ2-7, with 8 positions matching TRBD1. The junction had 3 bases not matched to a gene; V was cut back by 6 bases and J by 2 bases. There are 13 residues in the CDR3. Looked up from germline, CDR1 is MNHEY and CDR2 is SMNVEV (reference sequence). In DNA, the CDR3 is TGTGCCAGCAGCCCGGACAGGGCCTACGAGCAGTACTTC. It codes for CASSPDRAYEQYF.

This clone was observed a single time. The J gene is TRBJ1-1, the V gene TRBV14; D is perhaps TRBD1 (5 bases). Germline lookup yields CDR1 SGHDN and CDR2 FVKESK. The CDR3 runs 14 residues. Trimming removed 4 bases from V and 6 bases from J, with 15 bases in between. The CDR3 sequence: CASSLGRARSEAFF. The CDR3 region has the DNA TGTGCCAGCAGCCTTGGCAGGGCGCGCTCTGAAGCTTTCTTT.

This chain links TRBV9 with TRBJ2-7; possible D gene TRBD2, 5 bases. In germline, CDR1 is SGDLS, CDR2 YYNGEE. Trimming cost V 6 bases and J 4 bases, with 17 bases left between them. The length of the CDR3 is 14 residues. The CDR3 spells CASTREFGSYEQYF. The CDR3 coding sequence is TGTGCCAGCACAAGGGAGTTTGGATCATACGAGCAGTACTTC.

As DNA, the CDR3 is TGTGCCAGCAGCCTAGACAGGGAGCAGTACTTC. Encoded protein: CASSLDREQYF. The J gene is TRBJ2-7, the V gene TRBV7-2; D possibly corresponds to TRBD1 (6 bases). From germline, CDR1 is SGHTA and CDR2 FQGNSA. This CDR3 contains 11 residues. V was pared by 5 bases and J by 7 bases, with 9 bases between.